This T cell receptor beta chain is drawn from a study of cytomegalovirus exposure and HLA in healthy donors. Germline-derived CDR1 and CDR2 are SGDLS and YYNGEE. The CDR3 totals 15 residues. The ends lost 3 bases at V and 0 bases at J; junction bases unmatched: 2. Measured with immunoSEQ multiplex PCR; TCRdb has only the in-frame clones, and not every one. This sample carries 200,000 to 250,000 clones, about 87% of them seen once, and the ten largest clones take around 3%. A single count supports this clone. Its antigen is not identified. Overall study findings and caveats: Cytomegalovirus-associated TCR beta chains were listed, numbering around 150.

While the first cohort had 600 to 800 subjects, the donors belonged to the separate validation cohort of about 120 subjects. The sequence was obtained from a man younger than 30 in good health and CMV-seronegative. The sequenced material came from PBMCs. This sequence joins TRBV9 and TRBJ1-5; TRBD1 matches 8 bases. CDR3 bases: TGTGCCAGCAGCGCACAGGGGGATAGCAATCAGCCCCAGCATTTT. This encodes CASSAQGDSNQPQHF.